This TCR beta chain is from a study of CD8 T cells in Susac syndrome. The individuals used as controls were healthy donors who had been matched for both age and sex. RNA was extracted with the RNeasy kit, and a quantity of roughly 0.5 to 1 ug was reverse transcribed using random hexamers. The authors amplified TCR beta CDR3 across 54 Vbeta and 13 Jbeta using immunoSEQ multiplex PCR. In TCRdb, the immunoSEQ multiplex PCR reads were re-called with MiXCR into one record per CDR3 protein. The data hold about 130,000 distinct CDR3 sequences, with more than 90% observed a single time. This TCR derives from a human donor in good health. Material for sequencing was CD4+ T cells from PBMCs.

CDR3 loop: CASMRDRGGQPQHF. CDR3 coding DNA: TGTGCCAGCATGAGGGACAGGGGGGGTCAGCCCCAGCATTTT. The chain carries TRBV2 and TRBJ1-5; 11 bases line up with TRBD1. The junction had 5 bases not matched to a gene; V was cut back by 7 bases and J by 6 bases. The germline V gene encodes CDR1 SNHLY and CDR2 FYNNEI. The CDR3 is 14 residues long.